This is a list of T cell receptor beta chains from one sample in a study of type 1 and type 2 diabetes patients. TCRdb reprocessed the multiplex PCR reads via MiXCR and lists one record per CDR3 protein. The table shows some 250,000 distinct CDR3 sequences, with around 47% occurring only once. Sequencing used peripheral blood mononuclear cells (PBMCs). Receptors originate from a man between 18 and 29 years old with type 2 diabetes. The CDR3 runs from the conserved cysteine through the conserved F or W. Each record gives: clone size, J gene, V gene, D gene, CDR3 DNA, CDR3 protein. The D gene is left open where the match is weak. The size of a clone is reported for some rows only, either as once, few or many, or as a class for expanded clones.

.,TRBJ2-3,TRBV11-2,TRBD2,TGTGCCAGCAGCTTAGGTGCGGGGGGTTTGGAAGATACGCAGTATTTT,CASSLGAGGLEDTQYF
few,TRBJ1-1,TRBV19,.,TGTGCCAGTAGTTCTGGACGGGGAGGCACTGAAGCTTTCTTT,CASSSGRGGTEAFF
.,TRBJ1-5,TRBV19,.,TGTGCCAGTAGTATGGGGGGGCTTGGCAATCAGCCCCAGCATTTT,CASSMGGLGNQPQHF
.,TRBJ1-1,TRBV4-2,.,TGTGCCAGCAGCCAAGCCTCGACAGGATTCAACACTGAAGCTTTCTTT,CASSQASTGFNTEAFF
.,TRBJ2-2,TRBV20-1,.,TGCAGTGCTAGAATGTCGTCCGGGGAGCTGTTTTTT,CSARMSSGELFF
few,TRBJ2-5,TRBV7-9,.,TGTGCCAGCAGCGCACTTGGGGGAGAGACCCAGTACTTC,CASSALGGETQYF
.,TRBJ2-7,TRBV30,.,TGTGCCTGGAGGTGGCAGGGGTCCTACGAGCAGTACTTC,CAWRWQGSYEQYF
.,TRBJ1-5,TRBV2,.,TGTGCCAGCAGTCTTGAAGAGGGTCAGCCCCAGCATTTT,CASSLEEGQPQHF
.,TRBJ1-2,TRBV4-1,TRBD1,TGCGCCAGCAGCCCTTCAGGGGGAACCTACTATGGCTACACCTTC,CASSPSGGTYYGYTF
few,TRBJ1-1,TRBV6-1,.,TGTGCCAGCAGTGAAGAGGGGAAAGCTTTCTTT,CASSEEGKAFF
.,TRBJ1-6,TRBV27,TRBD1,TGTGCCAGCAGTTTGGGGACAGGCACCTATAATTCACCCCTCCACTTT,CASSLGTGTYNSPLHF
few,TRBJ1-6,TRBV13,.,TGTGCCAGCAGCGATCATAGGAATTCACCCCTCCACTTT,CASSDHRNSPLHF
few,TRBJ2-1,TRBV7-2,TRBD2,TGTGCCTTGGGGGGGGGAACCTACAATGAGCAGTTCTTC,CALGGGTYNEQFF
.,TRBJ2-7,TRBV20-1,TRBD2,TGCAGTGCTGCCAGGACTAGTGGTTCCATCGAGCAGTACTTC,CSAARTSGSIEQYF
.,TRBJ2-7,TRBV20-1,TRBD1,TGCAGTGCGTCCCCCGGGACAGCCTTTGGGTACTTC,CSASPGTAFGYF
.,TRBJ1-5,TRBV7-2,TRBD1,TGTGCCAGCAGCTTCGGGAGGGGGCAAGGTCAGCCCCAGCATTTT,CASSFGRGQGQPQHF
once,TRBJ1-6,TRBV10-3,.,TGTGCCATCTGGAAAGGGTACTGCTCCTATAATTCACCCCTCCACTTT,CAIWKGYCSYNSPLHF
.,TRBJ2-3,TRBV5-5,TRBD2,TGCGCCAGCAGCTTGGCCGGGCGGGAGGTAGACACAGATACGCAGTATTTT,CASSLAGREVDTDTQYF
few,TRBJ1-2,TRBV10-2,.,TGCGCCAGCAGTGAGTCGGGTAGACGGGTTAACTATGGCTACACCTTC,CASSESGRRVNYGYTF
few,TRBJ2-7,TRBV27,TRBD2,TGTGCCAGCAGTTTAGCGGGAGGATTGTACGAGCAGTACTTC,CASSLAGGLYEQYF
.,TRBJ2-2,TRBV6-4,.,TGTGCCAGTAGTATGTCCTTGTCTGGTATCGGGGAGCTGTTTTTT,CASSMSLSGIGELFF
once,TRBJ1-4,TRBV7-3,.,TGTGCCAGCAGCTTAGGGGGGGCCTATCCCCCCAGGGTTGAAGAAAAACTGTTTTTT,CASSLGGAYPPRVEEKLFF
many,TRBJ1-4,TRBV2,TRBD1,TGTGCCAGCAGCCCGGGACAGCCTAATGAAAAACTGTTTTTT,CASSPGQPNEKLFF
.,TRBJ2-5,TRBV6-6,.,TGTGCCAGCAGCTTAAACAGGGACCAGACCCAGTACTTC,CASSLNRDQTQYF
.,TRBJ2-5,TRBV30,.,TGTGCCTGGAGTGCCCATACGGGCCAAGAGACCCAGTACTTC,CAWSAHTGQETQYF
.,TRBJ2-7,TRBV10-3,.,TGTGCCATCTCCCTGACAGAGAGCTCCTACGAGCAGTACTTC,CAISLTESSYEQYF
.,TRBJ2-7,TRBV4-3,TRBD2,TGCACCAGCAGCCAAGATCGGGGGAGGGACGAGCAGTACTTC,CTSSQDRGRDEQYF
.,TRBJ2-7,TRBV12-3/TRBV12-4,TRBD1,TGTGCCAGCAGGCGACAGGGGGAAACCTACGAGCAGTACTTC,CASRRQGETYEQYF
.,TRBJ2-3,TRBV6-1,TRBD2,TGTGCCAGCAGTGACCCGGGACTAGGAACAGATACGCAGTATTTT,CASSDPGLGTDTQYF
few,TRBJ2-7,TRBV15,.,TGTGCCACCAGCAGAGATCTTGGCAGGGGACGTGCCTACGAGCAGTACTTC,CATSRDLGRGRAYEQYF
.,TRBJ1-3,TRBV7-9,.,TGTGCCAGCAGCTTCGACAGTACTCGTAACACCATATATTTT,CASSFDSTRNTIYF
.,TRBJ1-6,TRBV30,TRBD1,TGTGCCTGGAGTGCCCACCTGGGGGGGACAGCGGCCGATAGCTCCTATAATTCACCCCTCCACTTT,CAWSAHLGGTAADSSYNSPLHF
few,TRBJ2-7,TRBV7-2,.,TGTGCCAGCAGCTCAGGGGCTGCACCCTCCTACGAGCAGTACTTC,CASSSGAAPSYEQYF
.,TRBJ2-2,TRBV9,.,TGTGCCAGCAGTGTAACAAGGGTTACCGGGGAGCTGTTTTTT,CASSVTRVTGELFF
few,TRBJ2-5,TRBV6-5,.,TGTGCCAGCAGGTCGGACCCATTCCGGGAGACCCAGTACTTC,CASRSDPFRETQYF
.,TRBJ2-2,TRBV28,.,TGTGCCAGCGGGGACGGGGGGGAGCTGTTTTTT,CASGDGGELFF
.,TRBJ2-3,TRBV28,.,TGTGCCAGCAGTTGGGGCCATACGCAGTATTTT,CASSWGHTQYF
.,TRBJ1-6,TRBV4-2,.,TGTGCCAGCAGCCAAGAAACCATGAATTCACCCCTCCACTTT,CASSQETMNSPLHF
.,TRBJ1-4,TRBV4-3,.,TGCGCCAGCAGCCAAGATCCTCCCGACAGTGCAACTAATGAAAAACTGTTTTTT,CASSQDPPDSATNEKLFF
.,TRBJ1-4,TRBV12-5,TRBD1,TGTGCCAGCAGTTTACAGGGGTTGACTAATGAAAAACTGTTTTTT,CASSLQGLTNEKLFF
.,TRBJ1-2,TRBV9,.,TGTGCCAGCAGCGTAGGTAGGACGCACTATGGCTACACCTTC,CASSVGRTHYGYTF
.,TRBJ1-5,TRBV5-1,.,TGTGCCAGCAGCCTCGGGATGGGTCATCAGCCCCAGCATTTT,CASSLGMGHQPQHF
once,TRBJ1-1,TRBV19,.,TGTGCCAGTAGCCCAGGTAGATATAAAGCTTTCTTT,CASSPGRYKAFF
once,TRBJ2-1,TRBV2,.,TGTGCCAGCAACCGCTGGAGCTCCTACAATGAGCAGTTCTTC,CASNRWSSYNEQFF
.,TRBJ2-1,TRBV9,.,TGTGCCAGCAGCCCCCGGGGAGTCGGTACGGGGAATGAGCAGTTCTTC,CASSPRGVGTGNEQFF
.,TRBJ2-7,TRBV2,.,TGTGCCAGCAGCCAAGGAGGGACCGTGAACTTCGAGCAGTACTTC,CASSQGGTVNFEQYF
.,TRBJ1-5,TRBV27,TRBD1,TGTGCCAGCAGTGGCGGGACAGTCAATTTTAGCAATCAGCCCCAGCATTTT,CASSGGTVNFSNQPQHF
few,TRBJ1-5,TRBV20-1,TRBD1,TGCAGTGTACGACAGGGGGTAGGCCAGCCCCAGCATTTT,CSVRQGVGQPQHF
.,TRBJ2-3,TRBV15,.,TGTGCCACCAGCAGTGAGGCGGGGTCCACAGATACGCAGTATTTT,CATSSEAGSTDTQYF
.,TRBJ2-1,TRBV5-1,.,TGCGCCAGCAGCTTGGTGCAGGGGAATGAGCAGTTCTTC,CASSLVQGNEQFF